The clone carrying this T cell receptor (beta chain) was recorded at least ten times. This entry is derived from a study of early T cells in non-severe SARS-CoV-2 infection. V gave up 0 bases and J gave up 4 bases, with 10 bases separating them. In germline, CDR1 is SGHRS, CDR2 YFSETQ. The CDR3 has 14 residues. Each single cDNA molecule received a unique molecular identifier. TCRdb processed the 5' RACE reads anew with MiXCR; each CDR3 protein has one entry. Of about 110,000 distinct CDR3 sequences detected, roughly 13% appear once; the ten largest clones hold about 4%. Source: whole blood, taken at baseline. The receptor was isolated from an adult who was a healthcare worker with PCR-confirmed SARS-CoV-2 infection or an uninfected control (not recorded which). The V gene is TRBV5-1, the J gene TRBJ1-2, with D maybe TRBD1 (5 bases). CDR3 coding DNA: TGCGCCAGCAGCTTGGTCGGGGGTTCCTATGGCTACACCTTC. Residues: CASSLVGGSYGYTF.